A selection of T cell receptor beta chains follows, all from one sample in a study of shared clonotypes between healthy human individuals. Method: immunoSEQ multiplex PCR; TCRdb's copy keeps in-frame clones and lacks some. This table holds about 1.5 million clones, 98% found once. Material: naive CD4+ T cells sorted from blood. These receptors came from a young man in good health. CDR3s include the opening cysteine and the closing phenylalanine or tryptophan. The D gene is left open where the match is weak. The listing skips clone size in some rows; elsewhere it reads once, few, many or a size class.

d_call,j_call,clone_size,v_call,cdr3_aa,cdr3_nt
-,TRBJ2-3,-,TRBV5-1,CASSPGGAADTQYF,TGCGCCAGCAGCCCTGGGGGGGCTGCAGATACGCAGTATTTT
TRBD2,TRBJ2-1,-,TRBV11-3,CASSLGGLVYNEQFF,TGTGCCAGCAGCTTAGGGGGACTAGTTTACAATGAGCAGTTCTTC
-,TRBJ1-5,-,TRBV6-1,CASNERWLSNQPQHF,TGTGCCAGCAACGAGAGGTGGCTTAGCAATCAGCCCCAGCATTTT
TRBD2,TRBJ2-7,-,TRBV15,CATSRAGTSGAYEQYF,TGTGCCACCAGCAGAGCGGGGACTAGCGGGGCCTACGAGCAGTACTTC
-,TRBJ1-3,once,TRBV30,CAWSVYRAGNTIYF,TGTGCCTGGAGTGTATACCGGGCTGGAAACACCATATATTTT
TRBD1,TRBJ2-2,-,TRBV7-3,CASSSGQGANTGELFF,TGTGCCAGCAGCTCCGGACAGGGGGCTAACACCGGGGAGCTGTTTTTT
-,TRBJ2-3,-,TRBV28,CASRTGTKTTDTQYF,TGTGCCAGCCGAACCGGGACAAAGACCACAGATACGCAGTATTTT
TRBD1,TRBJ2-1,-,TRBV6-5,CASSYGTGSYNEQFF,TGTGCCAGCAGTTACGGGACAGGGTCCTACAATGAGCAGTTCTTC
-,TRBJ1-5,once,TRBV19,CASSIDRQPQHF,TGTGCCAGTAGTATAGACAGACAGCCCCAGCATTTT
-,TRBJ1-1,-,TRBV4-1,CASSPLIRGGLRLNTEAFF,TGCGCCAGCAGCCCGCTCATCAGGGGTGGGCTTAGATTGAACACTGAAGCTTTCTTT
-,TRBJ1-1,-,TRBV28,CASRLQGVVWSTEAFF,TGTGCCAGCAGACTACAGGGAGTAGTCTGGAGCACTGAAGCTTTCTTT
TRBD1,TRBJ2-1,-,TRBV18,CASSPTQGTSYNEQFF,TGTGCCAGCTCACCAACACAGGGGACCTCCTACAATGAGCAGTTCTTC
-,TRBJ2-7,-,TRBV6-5,CASSPGVRASEQYF,TGTGCCAGCAGCCCCGGGGTACGGGCTAGCGAGCAGTACTTC
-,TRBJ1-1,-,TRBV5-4,CASSSRQRPTEAFF,TGTGCCAGCAGCTCCCGGCAGAGACCCACTGAAGCTTTCTTT
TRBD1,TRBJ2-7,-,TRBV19,CASSIGRDRVHEQYF,TGTGCCAGTAGTATAGGCCGGGACAGGGTCCACGAGCAGTACTTC
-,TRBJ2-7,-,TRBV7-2,CASSLIGLTYEQYF,TGTGCCAGCAGCTTAATCGGTTTAACCTACGAGCAGTACTTC
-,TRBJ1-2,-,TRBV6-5,CASRTTPGRGYTF,TGTGCCAGCAGAACGACACCGGGACGGGGCTACACCTTC
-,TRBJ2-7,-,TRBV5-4,CASSQDGYEQYF,TGTGCCAGCAGCCAAGATGGCTACGAGCAGTACTTC
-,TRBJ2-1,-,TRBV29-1,CSVDVEQFF,TGCAGCGTAGACGTTGAGCAGTTCTTC
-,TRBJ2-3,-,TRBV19,CASSEVAGLQYF,TGTGCCAGTAGTGAGGTGGCGGGTCTCCAGTATTTT
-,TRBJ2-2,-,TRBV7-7,CASSLAAGELFF,TGTGCTAGCAGCTTAGCCGCCGGGGAGCTGTTTTTT
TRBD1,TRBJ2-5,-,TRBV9,CASSLNRDRSRETQYF,TGTGCCAGCAGCCTTAACCGGGACAGGAGTCGAGAGACCCAGTACTTC
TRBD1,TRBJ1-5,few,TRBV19,CASSTTSTGRSQPQHF,TGTGCCAGTAGTACTACTTCGACAGGGAGGTCGCAGCCCCAGCATTTT
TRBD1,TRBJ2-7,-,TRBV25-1,CASTGTGFYEQYF,TGTGCCAGCACCGGGACAGGGTTCTACGAGCAGTACTTC
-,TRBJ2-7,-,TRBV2,CASRFRDTGTYEQYF,TGTGCCAGCAGGTTCAGGGACACAGGAACGTACGAGCAGTACTTC
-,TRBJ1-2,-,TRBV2,CASSGGAGAIGYTF,TGTGCCAGCAGTGGTGGGGCAGGGGCTATAGGCTACACCTTC
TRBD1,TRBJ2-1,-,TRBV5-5,CASSGQGTSYNEQFF,TGTGCCAGCAGCGGACAGGGAACCTCCTACAATGAGCAGTTCTTC
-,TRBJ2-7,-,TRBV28,CASRFERDEQYF,TGTGCCAGCAGATTTGAAAGGGACGAGCAGTACTTC
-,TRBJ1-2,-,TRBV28,CASSLSGRGSLGYTF,TGTGCCAGCAGTTTATCCGGCAGGGGTTCTCTTGGCTACACCTTC
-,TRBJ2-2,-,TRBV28,CASKLSGIGGELFF,TGTGCCAGCAAATTGTCCGGGATCGGCGGGGAGCTGTTTTTT
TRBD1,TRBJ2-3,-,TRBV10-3,CAARLRGPGDTQYF,TGTGCCGCGCGGCTTAGGGGGCCGGGTGATACGCAGTATTTT
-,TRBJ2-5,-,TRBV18,CASSPDSQQETQYF,TGTGCCAGCTCACCGGACAGTCAACAAGAGACCCAGTACTTC
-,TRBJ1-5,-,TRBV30,CAWSRGGSYQPQHF,TGTGCCTGGAGCCGAGGGGGTAGCTATCAGCCCCAGCATTTT
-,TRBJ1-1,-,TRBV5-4,CASSLAHRVDAFF,TGTGCCAGCAGCTTGGCACACAGGGTAGATGCTTTCTTT
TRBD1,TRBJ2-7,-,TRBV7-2,CASSTRGQVLSYEQYF,TGTGCCAGCAGCACCCGAGGACAGGTCTTATCCTACGAGCAGTACTTC
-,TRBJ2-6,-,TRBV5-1,CASSASGSGANVLTF,TGCGCCAGCAGCGCCTCAGGCTCTGGGGCCAACGTCCTGACTTTC
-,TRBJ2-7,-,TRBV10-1,CATQRSAHYEQYF,TGCGCCACCCAACGGTCAGCCCACTACGAGCAGTACTTC
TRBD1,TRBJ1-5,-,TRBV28,CASSRDRGMNQPQHF,TGTGCCAGCAGTCGCGACAGGGGCATGAATCAGCCCCAGCATTTT
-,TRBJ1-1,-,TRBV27,CASSPYRAGTEAFF,TGTGCCAGCAGTCCATACAGGGCTGGGACTGAAGCTTTCTTT
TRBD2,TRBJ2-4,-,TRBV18,CASSGGTSGSRDIQYF,TGTGCCAGCTCAGGGGGGACTAGCGGGAGTCGGGACATTCAGTACTTC
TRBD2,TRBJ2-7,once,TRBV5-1,CASSLTAGTYEQYF,TGCGCCAGCAGCTTGACAGCGGGGACCTACGAGCAGTACTTC
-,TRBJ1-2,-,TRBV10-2,CASMRGNLYGGGYTF,TGCGCCAGCATGAGGGGGAACCTCTACGGTGGAGGCTACACCTTC
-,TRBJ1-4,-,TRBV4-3,CASSQDRSGVEKLFF,TGCGCCAGCAGCCAAGATCGGTCCGGGGTCGAAAAACTGTTTTTT
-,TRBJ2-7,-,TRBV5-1,CASSLGTTVYEQYF,TGCGCCAGCAGCCTGGGGACCACAGTCTACGAGCAGTACTTC
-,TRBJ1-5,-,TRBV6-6,CASTNGARGNQPQHF,TGTGCCAGTACCAATGGGGCCCGGGGCAATCAGCCCCAGCATTTT
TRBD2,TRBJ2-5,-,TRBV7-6,CASSLASGRLETQYF,TGTGCCAGCAGCTTAGCTAGCGGGAGGCTAGAGACCCAGTACTTC
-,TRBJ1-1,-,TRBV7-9,CASSLLIKAFF,TGTGCCAGCAGCTTACTAATTAAGGCTTTCTTT
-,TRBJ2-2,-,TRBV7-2,CASSPRGSGELFF,TGTGCCAGCAGCCCGAGGGGTTCCGGGGAGCTGTTTTTT
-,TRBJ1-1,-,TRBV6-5,CASSYVKGHTEAFF,TGTGCCAGCAGTTATGTTAAGGGACACACTGAAGCTTTCTTT
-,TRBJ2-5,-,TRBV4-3,CASSQDWSGRETQYF,TGCGCCAGCAGCCAAGATTGGTCAGGGAGAGAGACCCAGTACTTC
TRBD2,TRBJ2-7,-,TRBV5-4,CASSRGTSGRTYEQYF,TGTGCCAGCAGCCGGGGGACTAGCGGGAGGACCTACGAGCAGTACTTC